This is a list of T cell receptor beta chains from one sample in a study of cytomegalovirus exposure and HLA in healthy donors. The data were produced by immunoSEQ multiplex PCR, yet TCRdb's version contains in-frame clones alone and is incomplete. The sample lists about 180,000 clones, about four fifths occurring once. The specimen sequenced was PBMCs. These receptors originate from a woman aged 45-65 years in good health and CMV-seropositive. The CDR3 runs from the conserved cysteine through the conserved F or W. A D gene is named only where the DNA matches it firmly. The size entry is marked missing in some rows and otherwise reads once, few, many or a size class.

d_call: TRBD1; clone_size: .; cdr3_length: 15; j_call: TRBJ1-5; v_call: TRBV19; cdr3_nt: TGTGCCAGTAGTATCCCAACAGGGGCCATCCAGCCCCAGCATTTT; cdr3_aa: CASSIPTGAIQPQHF
d_call: TRBD2; clone_size: .; cdr3_length: 17; j_call: TRBJ2-7; v_call: TRBV4-3; cdr3_nt: TGCGCCAGCAGCCACGGGACTAGCGGGCCCCTCGGGCGCGAGCAGTACTTC; cdr3_aa: CASSHGTSGPLGREQYF
d_call: .; clone_size: .; cdr3_length: 16; j_call: TRBJ2-2; v_call: TRBV4-3; cdr3_nt: TGCGCCAGCAAATTTGAGATAGGGGTTCGAACCGGGGAGCTGTTTTTT; cdr3_aa: CASKFEIGVRTGELFF
d_call: TRBD1; clone_size: once; cdr3_length: 15; j_call: TRBJ2-3; v_call: TRBV28; cdr3_nt: TGTGCCAGCAGTTTTTGGGGACAGGGAGGAGATACGCAGTATTTT; cdr3_aa: CASSFWGQGGDTQYF
d_call: .; clone_size: .; cdr3_length: 12; j_call: TRBJ1-5; v_call: TRBV28; cdr3_nt: TGTGCCAGCAGCAATGCGAATCAGCCCCAGCATTTT; cdr3_aa: CASSNANQPQHF
d_call: TRBD2; clone_size: once; cdr3_length: 15; j_call: TRBJ2-7; v_call: TRBV6-4; cdr3_nt: TGTGCCAGCAGTGAACTAGCGGGAGATGGGTACGAGCAGTACTTC; cdr3_aa: CASSELAGDGYEQYF
d_call: .; clone_size: .; cdr3_length: 14; j_call: TRBJ1-1; v_call: TRBV5-1; cdr3_nt: TGCGCCAGCAGCTCCGGGACACTAGGGACTGAAGCTTTCTTT; cdr3_aa: CASSSGTLGTEAFF
d_call: .; clone_size: .; cdr3_length: 14; j_call: TRBJ1-3; v_call: TRBV10-3; cdr3_nt: TGTGCCATCAGTGAGCCCAGCCGGGGGGACACCATATATTTT; cdr3_aa: CAISEPSRGDTIYF
d_call: TRBD1; clone_size: .; cdr3_length: 16; j_call: TRBJ2-3; v_call: TRBV15; cdr3_nt: TGTGCCACCAGCAGAGAGCCGGGACAGGGTGCAGATACGCAGTATTTT; cdr3_aa: CATSREPGQGADTQYF
d_call: TRBD1; clone_size: .; cdr3_length: 15; j_call: TRBJ2-7; v_call: TRBV18; cdr3_nt: TGTGCCAGCTCACAGGGGACAGGGGGCCTGGGCGAGCAGTACTTC; cdr3_aa: CASSQGTGGLGEQYF
d_call: TRBD1; clone_size: .; cdr3_length: 12; j_call: TRBJ1-2; v_call: TRBV19; cdr3_nt: TGTGCCAGTATACAGGGGGCATTTGGCTACACCTTC; cdr3_aa: CASIQGAFGYTF
d_call: .; clone_size: .; cdr3_length: 12; j_call: TRBJ2-1; v_call: TRBV7-3; cdr3_nt: TGTGCCAGCAGCCTCCAGGGCGCTGAGCAGTTCTTC; cdr3_aa: CASSLQGAEQFF
d_call: .; clone_size: .; cdr3_length: 12; j_call: TRBJ1-6; v_call: TRBV19; cdr3_nt: TGTGCCAGTGCCTATACTAATTCACCCCTCCACTTT; cdr3_aa: CASAYTNSPLHF
d_call: TRBD1; clone_size: .; cdr3_length: 20; j_call: TRBJ1-2; v_call: TRBV18; cdr3_nt: TGTGCCAGCTCACCACGACAGGGGGAGAAGTTCGGTGCGGGGGATATTGGCTACACCTTC; cdr3_aa: CASSPRQGEKFGAGDIGYTF
d_call: TRBD2; clone_size: .; cdr3_length: 13; j_call: TRBJ2-7; v_call: TRBV30; cdr3_nt: TGTGCCTGGACCCCTAGCGGTTATCGAGGGCAGTACTTC; cdr3_aa: CAWTPSGYRGQYF
d_call: .; clone_size: once; cdr3_length: 13; j_call: TRBJ1-2; v_call: TRBV10-1; cdr3_nt: TGCGCCAGCAGTGAGAGAGGCAATTTGGGCTACACCTTC; cdr3_aa: CASSERGNLGYTF
d_call: .; clone_size: .; cdr3_length: 14; j_call: TRBJ1-5; v_call: TRBV27; cdr3_nt: TGTGCCAGCAGCGATGGGGGGGGCAATCAGCCCCAGCATTTT; cdr3_aa: CASSDGGGNQPQHF
d_call: TRBD1; clone_size: .; cdr3_length: 17; j_call: TRBJ1-1; v_call: TRBV5-6; cdr3_nt: TGTGCCAGCAGCTGGGGGACAGGGGGCGCGAGGTACACTGAAGCTTTCTTT; cdr3_aa: CASSWGTGGARYTEAFF
d_call: .; clone_size: .; cdr3_length: 12; j_call: TRBJ1-1; v_call: TRBV7-2; cdr3_nt: TGTGCCAGCAGCTTTGGCCAGAAGGAAGCTTTCTTT; cdr3_aa: CASSFGQKEAFF
d_call: TRBD1; clone_size: .; cdr3_length: 20; j_call: TRBJ2-2; v_call: TRBV19; cdr3_nt: TGTGCCAGTAGTATTAAACGACAGGGGAGGTGGCTAAGGAACACCGGGGAGCTGTTTTTT; cdr3_aa: CASSIKRQGRWLRNTGELFF
d_call: .; clone_size: .; cdr3_length: 16; j_call: TRBJ1-2; v_call: TRBV7-2; cdr3_nt: TGTGCCAGCAGCTTAGTGGCCGGGAGGGAGGACTATGGCTACACCTTC; cdr3_aa: CASSLVAGREDYGYTF
d_call: TRBD1; clone_size: .; cdr3_length: 15; j_call: TRBJ2-2; v_call: TRBV29-1; cdr3_nt: TGCAGCGTTGATGGACAGGGGGCGCACACCGGGGAGCTGTTTTTT; cdr3_aa: CSVDGQGAHTGELFF
d_call: .; clone_size: .; cdr3_length: 13; j_call: TRBJ1-1; v_call: TRBV5-1; cdr3_nt: TGCGCCAGCAGCCCGGGTGGGAACACTGAAGCTTTCTTT; cdr3_aa: CASSPGGNTEAFF
d_call: TRBD2; clone_size: .; cdr3_length: 16; j_call: TRBJ2-1; v_call: TRBV14; cdr3_nt: TGTGCCAGCAGCCGCGGAGGGAGGGCCTCCTACAATGAGCAGTTCTTC; cdr3_aa: CASSRGGRASYNEQFF
d_call: TRBD1; clone_size: .; cdr3_length: 14; j_call: TRBJ2-5; v_call: TRBV7-9; cdr3_nt: TGTGCCAGCAGCCTACAGGGGGCGGGAGAGACCCAGTACTTC; cdr3_aa: CASSLQGAGETQYF
d_call: .; clone_size: .; cdr3_length: 13; j_call: TRBJ1-2; v_call: TRBV29-1; cdr3_nt: TGCAGCGCTGCCTGGGGGCACCTCTATGGCTACACCTTC; cdr3_aa: CSAAWGHLYGYTF
d_call: TRBD1; clone_size: .; cdr3_length: 14; j_call: TRBJ1-2; v_call: TRBV23-1; cdr3_nt: TGCGCCAGCAGTCAGGTTGCACAGGGGTATGGCTACACCTTC; cdr3_aa: CASSQVAQGYGYTF
d_call: .; clone_size: .; cdr3_length: 16; j_call: TRBJ2-7; v_call: TRBV30; cdr3_nt: TGTGCCTGGAGGAGGGGGGGACCGTATCCAGCCTACGAGCAGTACTTC; cdr3_aa: CAWRRGGPYPAYEQYF
d_call: .; clone_size: .; cdr3_length: 16; j_call: TRBJ2-1; v_call: TRBV5-1; cdr3_nt: TGCGCCAGCAGCTCCCGATCGGGACTTCCCTACAATGAGCAGTTCTTC; cdr3_aa: CASSSRSGLPYNEQFF
d_call: .; clone_size: .; cdr3_length: 13; j_call: TRBJ2-2; v_call: TRBV6-5; cdr3_nt: TGTGCCAGCAGTTGGCGGGGCACCGGGGAGCTGTTTTTT; cdr3_aa: CASSWRGTGELFF
d_call: TRBD2; clone_size: .; cdr3_length: 18; j_call: TRBJ2-7; v_call: TRBV7-2; cdr3_nt: TGTGCCAGCAGCTTAATGTGGGGCGGGCGGGAGACCGTTTACGAGCAGTACTTC; cdr3_aa: CASSLMWGGRETVYEQYF
d_call: .; clone_size: few; cdr3_length: 14; j_call: TRBJ2-3; v_call: TRBV10-2; cdr3_nt: TGCGCCAGCAGTGAGTCCTACAGCACAGATACGCAGTATTTT; cdr3_aa: CASSESYSTDTQYF
d_call: TRBD2; clone_size: .; cdr3_length: 15; j_call: TRBJ2-5; v_call: TRBV7-2; cdr3_nt: TGTGCCAGCAGCTTAGCAGCGGGAGGAAGAGAGACCCAGTACTTC; cdr3_aa: CASSLAAGGRETQYF
d_call: TRBD1; clone_size: .; cdr3_length: 16; j_call: TRBJ2-1; v_call: TRBV29-1; cdr3_nt: TGCAGCGTTGATTCGGAGGGGACAGGGTACCGAAATGAGCAGTTCTTC; cdr3_aa: CSVDSEGTGYRNEQFF
d_call: .; clone_size: .; cdr3_length: 14; j_call: TRBJ1-1; v_call: TRBV7-8; cdr3_nt: TGTGCCAGCAGCCCCAAGACAGGTGAAGGAGAAGCTTTCTTT; cdr3_aa: CASSPKTGEGEAFF
d_call: .; clone_size: .; cdr3_length: 16; j_call: TRBJ1-3; v_call: TRBV9; cdr3_nt: TGTGCCTCCGTACAACCCAGGGTCGGCTCTGGAAACACCATATATTTT; cdr3_aa: CASVQPRVGSGNTIYF
d_call: .; clone_size: .; cdr3_length: 15; j_call: TRBJ2-2; v_call: TRBV9; cdr3_nt: TGTGCCAGCAGCCCCTCGGCCCAGCGGACCGGGGAGCTGTTTTTT; cdr3_aa: CASSPSAQRTGELFF
d_call: TRBD1; clone_size: .; cdr3_length: 14; j_call: TRBJ2-7; v_call: TRBV14; cdr3_nt: TGTGCCAGCAGCCAAGCGACAGGGGCCTACGAGCAGTACTTC; cdr3_aa: CASSQATGAYEQYF
d_call: .; clone_size: .; cdr3_length: 13; j_call: TRBJ1-1; v_call: TRBV7-9; cdr3_nt: TGTGCCAGCAGCGAATACATGAACACTGAAGCTTTCTTT; cdr3_aa: CASSEYMNTEAFF
d_call: .; clone_size: .; cdr3_length: 12; j_call: TRBJ1-2; v_call: TRBV27; cdr3_nt: TGTGCCAGCAGCGAACAGGGAAGTGGCTACACCTTC; cdr3_aa: CASSEQGSGYTF
d_call: .; clone_size: .; cdr3_length: 16; j_call: TRBJ2-3; v_call: TRBV27; cdr3_nt: TGTGCCAGCAGTTTAATGGGAGGCCGTTGGGCAGATACGCAGTATTTT; cdr3_aa: CASSLMGGRWADTQYF
d_call: .; clone_size: .; cdr3_length: 12; j_call: TRBJ2-7; v_call: TRBV6-6; cdr3_nt: TGTGCCAGCAGTTACGGGCAGGGAAGAAATATTTTC; cdr3_aa: CASSYGQGRNIF
d_call: .; clone_size: few; cdr3_length: 15; j_call: TRBJ2-2; v_call: TRBV7-9; cdr3_nt: TGTTCCAGCAGCTTAATTACAGGGAAGGCCGGGGAGCTGTTTTTT; cdr3_aa: CSSSLITGKAGELFF
d_call: .; clone_size: .; cdr3_length: 15; j_call: TRBJ1-1; v_call: TRBV19; cdr3_nt: TGTGCCAGTAGTATGATCGGGCGGGTACAGGGACAAGCTTTCTTT; cdr3_aa: CASSMIGRVQGQAFF
d_call: .; clone_size: .; cdr3_length: 13; j_call: TRBJ1-2; v_call: TRBV5-6; cdr3_nt: TGTGCCAGCAGCTTGGGAAGTAGAGGTGGCTACACCTTC; cdr3_aa: CASSLGSRGGYTF
d_call: TRBD2; clone_size: .; cdr3_length: 15; j_call: TRBJ2-3; v_call: TRBV9; cdr3_nt: TGTGCCAGCAGTTCTAGCGGGGGAGCCACAGATACGCAGTATTTT; cdr3_aa: CASSSSGGATDTQYF
d_call: .; clone_size: few; cdr3_length: 12; j_call: TRBJ2-1; v_call: TRBV12-5; cdr3_nt: TGTGCTAGTGGTTTGGGAGCGAATGAGCAGTTCTTC; cdr3_aa: CASGLGANEQFF
d_call: .; clone_size: .; cdr3_length: 14; j_call: TRBJ2-7; v_call: TRBV29-1; cdr3_nt: TGCAGCGTTCGTAGGACAGCCTATACCTACGAGCAGTACTTC; cdr3_aa: CSVRRTAYTYEQYF
d_call: .; clone_size: .; cdr3_length: 19; j_call: TRBJ2-6; v_call: TRBV9; cdr3_nt: TGTGCCAGCAGCGTAGCTTTGCCAGGTGGCATCTCTGGGGCCAACGTCCTGACTTTC; cdr3_aa: CASSVALPGGISGANVLTF
d_call: .; clone_size: .; cdr3_length: 14; j_call: TRBJ2-7; v_call: TRBV27; cdr3_nt: TGTGCCAGCAAGGGCAGGGATCCTCCTCGCGAGCAGTACTTC; cdr3_aa: CASKGRDPPREQYF
d_call: TRBD1; clone_size: .; cdr3_length: 14; j_call: TRBJ2-7; v_call: TRBV7-3; cdr3_nt: TGTGCCAGCTCCCGGGACAGGGAGTCTAGCGAGCAGTACTTC; cdr3_aa: CASSRDRESSEQYF
d_call: TRBD1; clone_size: .; cdr3_length: 15; j_call: TRBJ1-2; v_call: TRBV7-9; cdr3_nt: TGTGCCAGCAGCGGTAGAGGGGGCTTTGGCTATGGCTACACCTTC; cdr3_aa: CASSGRGGFGYGYTF
d_call: .; clone_size: .; cdr3_length: 14; j_call: TRBJ1-1; v_call: TRBV11-3; cdr3_nt: TGTGCCAGCAGCTCGTCGGGAGGGAACACTGAAGCTTTCTTT; cdr3_aa: CASSSSGGNTEAFF
d_call: .; clone_size: .; cdr3_length: 12; j_call: TRBJ2-1; v_call: TRBV19; cdr3_nt: TGTGCCAGTAGTTCCCATCGGGGTTTTCAGTTCTTC; cdr3_aa: CASSSHRGFQFF